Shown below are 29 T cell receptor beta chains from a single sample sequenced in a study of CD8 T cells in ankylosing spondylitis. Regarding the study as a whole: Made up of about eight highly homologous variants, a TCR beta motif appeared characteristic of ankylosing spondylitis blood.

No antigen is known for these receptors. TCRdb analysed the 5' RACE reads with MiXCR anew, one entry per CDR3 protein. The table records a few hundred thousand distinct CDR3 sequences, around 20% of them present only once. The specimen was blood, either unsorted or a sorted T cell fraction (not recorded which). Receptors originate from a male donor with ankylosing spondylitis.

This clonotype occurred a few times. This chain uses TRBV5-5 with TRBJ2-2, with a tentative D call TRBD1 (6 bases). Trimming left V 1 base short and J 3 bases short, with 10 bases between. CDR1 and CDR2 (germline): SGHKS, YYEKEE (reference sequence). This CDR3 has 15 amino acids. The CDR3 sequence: CASSLFPGDTGELFF. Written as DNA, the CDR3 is TGTGCCAGCAGCTTGTTCCCAGGGGACACCGGGGAGCTGTTTTTT.

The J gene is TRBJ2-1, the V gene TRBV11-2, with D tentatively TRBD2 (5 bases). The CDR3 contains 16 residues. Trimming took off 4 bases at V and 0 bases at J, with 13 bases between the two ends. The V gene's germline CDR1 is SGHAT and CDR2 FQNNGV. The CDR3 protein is CASSWAGAASYNEQFF. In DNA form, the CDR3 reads TGTGCCAGCAGCTGGGCTGGAGCGGCCTCCTACAATGAGCAGTTCTTC.

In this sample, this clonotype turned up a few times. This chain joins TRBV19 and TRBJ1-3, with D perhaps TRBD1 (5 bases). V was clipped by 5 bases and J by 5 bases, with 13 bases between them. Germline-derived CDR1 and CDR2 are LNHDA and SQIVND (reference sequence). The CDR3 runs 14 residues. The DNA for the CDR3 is TGTGCCAGTAGTGCCAGGACAAATAGAAACACCATATATTTT. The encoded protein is CASSARTNRNTIYF.

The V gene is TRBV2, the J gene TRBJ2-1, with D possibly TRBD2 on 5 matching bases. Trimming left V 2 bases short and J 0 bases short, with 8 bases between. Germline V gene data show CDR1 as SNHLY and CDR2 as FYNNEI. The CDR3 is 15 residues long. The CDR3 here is CASSEQGSSYNEQFF. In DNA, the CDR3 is TGTGCCAGCAGTGAACAAGGGAGCTCCTACAATGAGCAGTTCTTC. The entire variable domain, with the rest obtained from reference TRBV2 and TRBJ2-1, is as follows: EPEVTQTPSHQVTQMGQEVILRCVPISNHLYFYWYRQILGQKVEFLVSFYNNEISEKSEIFDDQFSVERPDGSNFTLKIRSTKLEDSAMYFCASSEQGSSYNEQFFGPGTRLTVL.

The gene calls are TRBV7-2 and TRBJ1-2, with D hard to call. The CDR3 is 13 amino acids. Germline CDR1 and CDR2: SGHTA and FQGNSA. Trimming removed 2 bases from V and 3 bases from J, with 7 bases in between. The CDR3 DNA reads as TGTGCCAGCAGCTTATACCCAGACTATGGCTACACCTTC. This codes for CASSLYPDYGYTF.

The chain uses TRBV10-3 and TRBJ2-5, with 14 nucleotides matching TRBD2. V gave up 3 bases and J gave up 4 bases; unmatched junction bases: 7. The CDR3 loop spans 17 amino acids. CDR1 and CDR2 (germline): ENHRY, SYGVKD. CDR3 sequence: CAISDGTSGRGRETQYF. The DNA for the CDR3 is TGTGCCATCAGTGATGGGACTAGCGGGAGAGGCAGAGAGACCCAGTACTTC.

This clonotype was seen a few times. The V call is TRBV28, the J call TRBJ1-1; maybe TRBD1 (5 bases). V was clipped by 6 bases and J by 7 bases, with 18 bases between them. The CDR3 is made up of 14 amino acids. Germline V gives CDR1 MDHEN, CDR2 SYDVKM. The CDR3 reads CASSPQGEGSEAFF. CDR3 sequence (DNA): TGTGCCAGCAGCCCCCAGGGAGAGGGGAGTGAAGCTTTCTTT.

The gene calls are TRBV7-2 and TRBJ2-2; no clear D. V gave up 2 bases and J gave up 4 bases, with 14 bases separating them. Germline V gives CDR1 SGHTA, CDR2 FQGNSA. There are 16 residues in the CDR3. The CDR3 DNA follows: TGTGCCAGCAGCTTAAATCTCCAGGCAGGCACCGGGGAGCTGTTTTTT. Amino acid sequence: CASSLNLQAGTGELFF.

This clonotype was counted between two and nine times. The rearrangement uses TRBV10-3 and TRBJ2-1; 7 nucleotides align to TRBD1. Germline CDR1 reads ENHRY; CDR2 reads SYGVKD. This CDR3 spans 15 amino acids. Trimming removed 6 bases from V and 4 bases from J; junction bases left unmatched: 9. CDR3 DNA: TGTGCCATCAGGAGGGCAGACAGGGCGTACAATGAGCAGTTCTTC. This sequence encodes CAIRRADRAYNEQFF.

CDR3 amino acids: CASSEARTGTSGTPYEQYF. CDR3 DNA: TGTGCCAGCAGTGAAGCACGGACCGGGACTAGCGGGACTCCTTACGAGCAGTACTTC. This rearrangement joins TRBV2 to TRBJ2-7, with 13 nucleotides matching TRBD2. This CDR3 spans 19 amino acids. Per germline, CDR1 SNHLY and CDR2 FYNNEI. The V gene end was trimmed by 0 bases and the J gene end by 4 bases; junction bases not matched to a gene: 12.

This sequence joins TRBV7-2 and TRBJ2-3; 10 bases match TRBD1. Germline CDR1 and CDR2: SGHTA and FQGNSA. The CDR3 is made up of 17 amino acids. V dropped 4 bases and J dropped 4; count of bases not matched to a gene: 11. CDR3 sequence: CASSSQSGTGVPDTQYF. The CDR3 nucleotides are TGTGCCAGCAGCTCCCAGTCCGGGACAGGGGTGCCAGATACGCAGTATTTT.

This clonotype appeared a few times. This CDR3 reads CASSLSRHRLESGELFF. The DNA for the CDR3 is TGTGCCAGCAGCTTATCGAGACATCGCCTCGAAAGCGGGGAGCTGTTTTTT. The J gene is TRBJ2-2, the V gene TRBV7-9; unclear D gene. The V and J ends lost 2 bases and 7 bases respectively, with 20 bases between them. This CDR3 comprises 17 residues. The germline V gene encodes CDR1 SEHNR and CDR2 FQNEAQ (reference sequence).

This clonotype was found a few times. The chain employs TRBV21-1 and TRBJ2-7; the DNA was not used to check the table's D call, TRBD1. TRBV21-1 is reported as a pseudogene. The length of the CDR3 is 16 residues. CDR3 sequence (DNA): TGTGCCAGCAGCAAAGGGGCCGGGACACCCTCCTACGAGCAGTACTTC. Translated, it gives CASSKGAGTPSYEQYF.

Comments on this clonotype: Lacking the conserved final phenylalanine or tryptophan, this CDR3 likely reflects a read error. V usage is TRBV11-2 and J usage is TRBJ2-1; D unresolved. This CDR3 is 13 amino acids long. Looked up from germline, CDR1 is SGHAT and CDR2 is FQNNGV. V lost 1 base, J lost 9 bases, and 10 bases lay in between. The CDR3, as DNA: TGTGCCAGCAGCTTAGCTCACGTCGCTGAGCAGTTCTCC. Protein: CASSLAHVAEQFS.

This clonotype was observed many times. The CDR3 sequence: CASSVGGNYYNEQFF. The CDR3 DNA follows: TGTGCCAGCAGCGTAGGCGGGAACTACTACAATGAGCAGTTCTTC. The chain combines TRBV9 with TRBJ2-1; TRBD2 might be the D (6 bases). Germline V CDR1 and CDR2: SGDLS, YYNGEE. The CDR3 runs to 15 residues. V lost 0 bases and J lost 3, with 10 bases in between.

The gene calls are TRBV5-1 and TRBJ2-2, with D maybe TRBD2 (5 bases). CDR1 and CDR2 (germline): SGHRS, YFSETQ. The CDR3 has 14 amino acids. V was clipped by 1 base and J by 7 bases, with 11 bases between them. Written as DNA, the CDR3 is TGCGCCAGCAGCTTGAGGCAGAGCGGCGGGGAGCTGTTTTTT. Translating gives CASSLRQSGGELFF. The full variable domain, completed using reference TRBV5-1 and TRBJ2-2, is KAGVTQTPRYLIKTRGQQVTLSCSPISGHRSVSWYQQTPGQGLQFLFEYFSETQRNKGNFPGRFSGRQFSNSRSEMNVSTLELGDSALYLCASSLRQSGGELFFGEGSRLTVL.

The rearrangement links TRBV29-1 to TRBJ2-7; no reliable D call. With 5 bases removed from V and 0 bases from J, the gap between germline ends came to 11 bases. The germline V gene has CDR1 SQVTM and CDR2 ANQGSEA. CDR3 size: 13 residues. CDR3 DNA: TGCAGCGTTCGGGTCAGCAGCTCCTACGAGCAGTACTTC. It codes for CSVRVSSSYEQYF.

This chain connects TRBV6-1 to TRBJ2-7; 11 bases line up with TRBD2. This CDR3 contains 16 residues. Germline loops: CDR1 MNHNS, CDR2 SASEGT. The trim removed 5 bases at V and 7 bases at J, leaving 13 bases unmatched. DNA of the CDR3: TGTGCCAGCAGTCGACCACAACTAGCGGGAGTGAATGAGCAGTACTTC. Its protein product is CASSRPQLAGVNEQYF.

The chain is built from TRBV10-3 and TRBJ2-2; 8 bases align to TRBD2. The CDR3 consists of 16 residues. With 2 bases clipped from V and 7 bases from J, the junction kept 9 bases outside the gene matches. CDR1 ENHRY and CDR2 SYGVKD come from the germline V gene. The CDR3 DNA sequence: TGTGCCATCAGTGAGAGGACGGGAGGGCAATTCGGGGAGCTGTTTTTT. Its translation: CAISERTGGQFGELFF.

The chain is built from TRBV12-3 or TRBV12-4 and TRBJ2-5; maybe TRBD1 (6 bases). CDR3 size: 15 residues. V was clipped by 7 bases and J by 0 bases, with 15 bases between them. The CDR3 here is CASTQGLADQETQYF. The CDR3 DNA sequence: TGTGCCAGCACCCAGGGGTTGGCGGACCAAGAGACCCAGTACTTC.

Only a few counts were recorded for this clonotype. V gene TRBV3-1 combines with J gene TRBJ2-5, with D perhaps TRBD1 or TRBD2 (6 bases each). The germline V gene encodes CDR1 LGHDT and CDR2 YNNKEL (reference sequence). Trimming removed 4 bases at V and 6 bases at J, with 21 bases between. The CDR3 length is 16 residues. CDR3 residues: CASSRGAMISGKTQYF. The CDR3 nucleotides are TGTGCCAGCAGCCGGGGGGCGATGATCAGCGGAAAGACCCAGTACTTC.

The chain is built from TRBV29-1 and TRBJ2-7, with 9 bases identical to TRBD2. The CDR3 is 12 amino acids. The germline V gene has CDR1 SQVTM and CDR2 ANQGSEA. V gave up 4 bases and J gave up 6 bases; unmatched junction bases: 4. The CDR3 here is CSVVYSGSEQYF. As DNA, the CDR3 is TGCAGCGTTGTTTATAGCGGGAGCGAGCAGTACTTC.

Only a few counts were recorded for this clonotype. The CDR3 nucleotides are TGCAGAGTTGGGGGGGATTCACCCCTCCACTTT. Amino acids: CRVGGDSPLHF. The chain carries TRBV20-1 and TRBJ1-6; D is perhaps TRBD1 (5 bases). The germline V gene has CDR1 DFQATT and CDR2 SNEGSKA (reference sequence). The CDR3 extends over 11 amino acids.

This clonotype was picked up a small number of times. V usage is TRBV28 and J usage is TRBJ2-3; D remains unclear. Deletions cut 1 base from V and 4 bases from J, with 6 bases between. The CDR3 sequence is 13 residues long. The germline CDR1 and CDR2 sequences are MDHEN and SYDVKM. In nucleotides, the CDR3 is TGTGCCAGCAGTTTATCGAATCCAGATACGCAGTATTTT. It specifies CASSLSNPDTQYF. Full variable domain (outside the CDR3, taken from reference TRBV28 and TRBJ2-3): DVKVTQSSRYLVKRTGEKVFLECVQDMDHENMFWYRQDPGLGLRLIYFSYDVKMKEKGDIPEGYSVSREKKERFSLILESASTNQTSMYLCASSLSNPDTQYFGPGTRLTVL.

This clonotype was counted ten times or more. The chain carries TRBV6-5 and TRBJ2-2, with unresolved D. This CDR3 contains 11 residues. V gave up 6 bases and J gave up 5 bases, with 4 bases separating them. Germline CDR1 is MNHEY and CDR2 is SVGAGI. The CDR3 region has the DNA TGTGCCAGCAGCAGAACCGGGGAGCTGTTTTTT. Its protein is CASSRTGELFF.

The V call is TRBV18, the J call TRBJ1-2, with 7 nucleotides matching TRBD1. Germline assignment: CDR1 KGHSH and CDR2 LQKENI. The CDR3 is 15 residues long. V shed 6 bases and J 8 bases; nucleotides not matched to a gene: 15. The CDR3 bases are TGTGCCAGCTCCCTAAACCATGGGACAGATACGGGCTACACCTTC. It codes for CASSLNHGTDTGYTF.

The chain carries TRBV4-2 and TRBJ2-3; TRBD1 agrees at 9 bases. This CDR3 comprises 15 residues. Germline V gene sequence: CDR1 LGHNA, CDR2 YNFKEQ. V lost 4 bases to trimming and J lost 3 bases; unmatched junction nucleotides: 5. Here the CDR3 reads CASSLGTGMTDTQYF. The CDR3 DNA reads TGTGCCAGCAGCCTCGGGACAGGGATGACAGATACGCAGTATTTT.

Here the CDR3 reads CASSPIGGSYNEQFF. CDR3 DNA: TGTGCCAGCAGCCCTATTGGGGGTTCCTACAATGAGCAGTTCTTC. The V gene is TRBV7-9, the J gene TRBJ2-1, with D perhaps being TRBD1 or TRBD2 (5 bases each). Trimming shortened V by 5 bases and J by 1 base, and 12 bases separated the two germline ends. CDR1 is SEHNR, CDR2 FQNEAQ, per germline (reference sequence). The CDR3 extends over 15 amino acids.

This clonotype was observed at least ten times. CDR3 protein: CSARDLIGGGRPQPQHF. In DNA, the CDR3 is TGCAGTGCTAGAGATCTGATAGGGGGGGGCCGGCCTCAGCCCCAGCATTTT. The chain employs TRBV20-1 and TRBJ1-5; TRBD1 might be the D (6 bases). Trimming removed 0 bases from V and 6 bases from J, with 21 bases in between. The length of the CDR3 is 17 residues. CDR1 and CDR2 (germline): DFQATT, SNEGSKA (reference sequence).